This entry concerns a single TCR beta chain. The antigen is not known. The sample comes from a study of T cell responses to AZD1222 COVID-19 vaccine. TCRdb's table, derived via immunoSEQ multiplex PCR, lists solely in-frame clones and lacks some. The table shows about 140,000 clones, with 92% occurring only once. General study points: Donors were largely white British and mainly female; clonal diversity was possibly underestimated.

Germline V gene data show CDR1 as SEHNR and CDR2 as FQNEAQ (reference sequence). V dropped 5 bases and J dropped 4 bases, with 11 bases sitting between them. The CDR3 contains 13 residues. The V call is TRBV7-9, the J call TRBJ1-2, with D unresolved. The TCR was taken from an adult in good health. Specimen: peripheral blood, collected on day 0 of AZD1222 vaccination. The CDR3 bases are TGTGCCAGCAGCCTTACGGACCTCTATGGCTACACCTTC. It yields the protein CASSLTDLYGYTF.